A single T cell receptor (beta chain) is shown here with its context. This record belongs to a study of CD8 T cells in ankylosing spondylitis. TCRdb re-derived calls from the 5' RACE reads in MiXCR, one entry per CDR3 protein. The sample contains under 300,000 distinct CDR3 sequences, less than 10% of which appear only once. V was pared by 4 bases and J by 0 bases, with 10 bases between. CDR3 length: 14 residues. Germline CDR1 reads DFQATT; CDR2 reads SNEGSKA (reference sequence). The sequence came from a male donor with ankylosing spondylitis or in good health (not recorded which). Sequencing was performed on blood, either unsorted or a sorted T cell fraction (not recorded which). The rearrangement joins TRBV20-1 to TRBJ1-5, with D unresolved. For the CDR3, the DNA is TGCAGTGCTATAGACGGTTATAGCAATCAGCCCCAGCATTTT. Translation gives CSAIDGYSNQPQHF.